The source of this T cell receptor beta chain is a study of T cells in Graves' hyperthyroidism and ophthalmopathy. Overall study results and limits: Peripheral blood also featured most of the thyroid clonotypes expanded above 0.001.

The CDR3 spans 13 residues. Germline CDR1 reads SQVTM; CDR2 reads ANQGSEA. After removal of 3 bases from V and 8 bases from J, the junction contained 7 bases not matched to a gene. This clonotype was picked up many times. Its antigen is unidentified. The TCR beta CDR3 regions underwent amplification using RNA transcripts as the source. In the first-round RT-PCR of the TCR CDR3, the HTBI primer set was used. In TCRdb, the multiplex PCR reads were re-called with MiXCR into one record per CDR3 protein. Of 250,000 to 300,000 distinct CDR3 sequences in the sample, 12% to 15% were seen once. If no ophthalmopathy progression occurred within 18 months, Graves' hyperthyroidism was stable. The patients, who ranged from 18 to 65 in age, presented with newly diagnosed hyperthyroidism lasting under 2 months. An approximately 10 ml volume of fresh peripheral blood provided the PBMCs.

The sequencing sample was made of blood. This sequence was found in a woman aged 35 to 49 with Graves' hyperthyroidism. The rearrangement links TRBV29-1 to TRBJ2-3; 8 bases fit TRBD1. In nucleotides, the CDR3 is TGCAGCGTTGAGGTGACAGGGGATTCTACGCAGTATTTT. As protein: CSVEVTGDSTQYF.